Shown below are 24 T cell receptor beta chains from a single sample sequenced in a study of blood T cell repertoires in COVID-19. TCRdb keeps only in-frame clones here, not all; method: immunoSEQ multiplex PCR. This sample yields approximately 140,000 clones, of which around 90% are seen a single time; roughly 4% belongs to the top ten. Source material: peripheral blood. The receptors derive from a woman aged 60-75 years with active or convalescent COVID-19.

The CDR3 sequence: CASSSTVGNTEAFF. DNA of the CDR3: TGTGCCAGCAGTTCGACAGTTGGGAACACTGAAGCTTTCTTT. The chain links TRBV6-2 or TRBV6-3 to TRBJ1-1; possible D gene TRBD1, 5 bases. V dropped 4 bases and J dropped 1 base, with 10 bases sitting between them. CDR3 length: 14 amino acids. CDR1 is MNHEY, CDR2 SVGEGT, per germline.

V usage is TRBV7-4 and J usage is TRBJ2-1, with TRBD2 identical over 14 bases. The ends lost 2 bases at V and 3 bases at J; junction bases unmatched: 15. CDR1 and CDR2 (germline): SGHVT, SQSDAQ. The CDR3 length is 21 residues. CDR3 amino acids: CASSLPPVGTSGGLDYNEQFF. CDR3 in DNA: TGTGCCAGCAGCTTACCCCCAGTGGGGACTAGCGGGGGTTTAGACTACAATGAGCAGTTCTTC. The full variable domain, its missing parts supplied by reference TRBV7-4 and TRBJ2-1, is GAGVSQSPRYKVAKRGRDVALRCDSISGHVTLYWYRQTLGQGSEVLTYSQSDAQRDKSGRPSGRFSAERPERSVSTLKIQRTEQGDSAVYLCASSLPPVGTSGGLDYNEQFFGPGTRLTVL.

The DNA for the CDR3 is TGTGCCAGCAGACAGGGGAACTACGAGCAGTACTTC. It is translated as CASRQGNYEQYF. V is TRBV6-5 and J is TRBJ2-7; 7 bases line up with TRBD1. Germline V gene lookup returns CDR1 MNHEY and CDR2 SVGAGI. The CDR3 is 12 amino acids. V shed 6 bases and J 3 bases; nucleotides not matched to a gene: 2.

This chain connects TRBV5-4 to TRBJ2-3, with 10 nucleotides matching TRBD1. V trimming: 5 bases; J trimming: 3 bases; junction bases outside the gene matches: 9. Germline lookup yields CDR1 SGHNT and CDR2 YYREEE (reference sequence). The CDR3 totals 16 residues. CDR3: CASSKMGTGATDTQYF. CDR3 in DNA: TGTGCCAGCAGTAAAATGGGGACAGGGGCTACAGATACGCAGTATTTT. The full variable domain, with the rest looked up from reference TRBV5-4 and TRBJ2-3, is ETGVTQSPTHLIKTRGQQVTLRCSSQSGHNTVSWYQQALGQGPQFIFQYYREEENGRGNFPPRFSGLQFPNYSSELNVNALELDDSALYLCASSKMGTGATDTQYFGPGTRLTVL.

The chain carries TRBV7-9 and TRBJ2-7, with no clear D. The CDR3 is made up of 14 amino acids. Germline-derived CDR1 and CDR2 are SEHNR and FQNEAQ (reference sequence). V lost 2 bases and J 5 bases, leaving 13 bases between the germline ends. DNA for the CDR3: TGTGCCAGCAGCTTAAGTCAGGTCGCCCACGAGCAGTACTTC. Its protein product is CASSLSQVAHEQYF.

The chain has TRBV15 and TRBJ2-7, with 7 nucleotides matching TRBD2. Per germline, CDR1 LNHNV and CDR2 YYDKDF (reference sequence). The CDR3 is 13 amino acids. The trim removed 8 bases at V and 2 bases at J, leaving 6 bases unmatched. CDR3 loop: CATAEAGAYEQYF. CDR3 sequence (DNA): TGTGCCACCGCCGAGGCGGGAGCCTACGAGCAGTACTTC. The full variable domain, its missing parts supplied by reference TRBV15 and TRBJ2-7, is DAMVIQNPRYQVTQFGKPVTLSCSQTLNHNVMYWYQQKSSQAPKLLFHYYDKDFNNEADTPDNFQSRRPNTSFCFLDIRSPGLGDTAMYLCATAEAGAYEQYFGPGTRLTVT.

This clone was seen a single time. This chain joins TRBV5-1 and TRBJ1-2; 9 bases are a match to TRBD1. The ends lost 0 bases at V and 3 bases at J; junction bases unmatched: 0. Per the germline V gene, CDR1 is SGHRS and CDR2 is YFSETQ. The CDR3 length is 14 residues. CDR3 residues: CASSLGQGDYGYTF. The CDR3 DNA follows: TGCGCCAGCAGCTTGGGACAGGGGGACTATGGCTACACCTTC.

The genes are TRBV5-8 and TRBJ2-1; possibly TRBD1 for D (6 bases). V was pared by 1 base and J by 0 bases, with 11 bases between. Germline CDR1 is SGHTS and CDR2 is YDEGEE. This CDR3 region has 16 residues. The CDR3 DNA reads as TGTGCCAGCAGCTTGCGGCAGGGGAGCTCCTACAATGAGCAGTTCTTC. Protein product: CASSLRQGSSYNEQFF.

CDR3 residues: CASSRLIGGGTDTQYF. CDR3 DNA sequence: TGTGCCAGCTCCCGATTAATCGGGGGGGGGACAGATACGCAGTATTTT. This chain uses TRBV18 with TRBJ2-3, with 8 positions matching TRBD2. The CDR3 is 16 residues long. Looked up from germline, CDR1 is KGHSH and CDR2 is LQKENI. Germline trimming cut 6 bases from V and 3 bases from J; bases unmatched to any gene: 11.

The CDR3 DNA sequence: TGTGCCAGCAGCCCCTTGGACAGGGGAGGGAGTCAGCCCCAGCATTTT. Translated: CASSPLDRGGSQPQHF. The J gene is TRBJ1-5, the V gene TRBV6-6; 9 bases fit TRBD1. Per germline, CDR1 MNHNY and CDR2 SVGAGI (reference sequence). The V segment lost 6 bases and the J segment 6 bases; nucleotides outside the gene matches: 12. The CDR3 totals 16 residues.

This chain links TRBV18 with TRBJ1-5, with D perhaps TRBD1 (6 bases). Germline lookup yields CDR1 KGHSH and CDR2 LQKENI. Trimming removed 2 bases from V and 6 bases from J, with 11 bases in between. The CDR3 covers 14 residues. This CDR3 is CASSPGQPGQPQHF. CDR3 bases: TGTGCCAGCTCACCAGGACAGCCAGGTCAGCCCCAGCATTTT.

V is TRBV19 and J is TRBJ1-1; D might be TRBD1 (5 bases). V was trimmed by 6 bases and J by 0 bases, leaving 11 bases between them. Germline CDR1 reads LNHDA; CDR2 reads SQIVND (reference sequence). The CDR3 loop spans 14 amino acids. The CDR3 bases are TGTGCCAGTAGAAAGGACACTTTGAACACTGAAGCTTTCTTT. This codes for CASRKDTLNTEAFF.

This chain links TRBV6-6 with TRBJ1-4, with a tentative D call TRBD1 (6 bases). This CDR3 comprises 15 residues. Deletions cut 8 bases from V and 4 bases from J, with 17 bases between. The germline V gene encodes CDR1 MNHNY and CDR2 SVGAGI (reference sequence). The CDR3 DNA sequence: TGTGCCAGCTCCTATAACAGGGTCGGTAATGAAAAACTGTTTTTT. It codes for CASSYNRVGNEKLFF.

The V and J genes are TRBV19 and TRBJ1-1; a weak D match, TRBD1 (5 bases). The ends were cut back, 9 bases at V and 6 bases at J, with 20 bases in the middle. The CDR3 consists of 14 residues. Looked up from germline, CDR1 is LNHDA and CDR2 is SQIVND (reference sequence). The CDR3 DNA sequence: TGTGCCAGCCACTTCCAACAGGCCGTCTCTGAAGCTTTCTTT. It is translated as CASHFQQAVSEAFF.

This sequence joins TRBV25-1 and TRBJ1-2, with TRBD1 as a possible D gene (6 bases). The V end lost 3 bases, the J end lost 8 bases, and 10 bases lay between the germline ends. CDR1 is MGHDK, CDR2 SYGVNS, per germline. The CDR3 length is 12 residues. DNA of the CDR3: TGTGCCAGCAGTGAGGGGGGGCTCGGCTACACCTTC. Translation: CASSEGGLGYTF.

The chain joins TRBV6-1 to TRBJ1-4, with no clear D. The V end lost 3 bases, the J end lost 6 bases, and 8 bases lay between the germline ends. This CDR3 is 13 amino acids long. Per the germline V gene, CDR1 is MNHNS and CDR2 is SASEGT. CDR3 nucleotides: TGTGCCAGCAGTGATGGGCCCTATGAAAAACTGTTTTTT. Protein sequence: CASSDGPYEKLFF.

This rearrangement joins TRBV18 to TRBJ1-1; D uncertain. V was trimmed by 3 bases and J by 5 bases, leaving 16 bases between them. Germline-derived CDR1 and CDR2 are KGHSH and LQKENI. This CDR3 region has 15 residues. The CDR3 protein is CASSPTTSGGTEAFF. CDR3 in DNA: TGTGCCAGCTCACCTACCACTTCGGGTGGGACTGAAGCTTTCTTT.

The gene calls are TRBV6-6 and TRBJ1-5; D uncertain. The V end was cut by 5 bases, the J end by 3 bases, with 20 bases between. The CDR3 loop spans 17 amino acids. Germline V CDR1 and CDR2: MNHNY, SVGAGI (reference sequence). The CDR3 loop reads CASSPSRQPNYNQPQHF. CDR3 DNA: TGTGCCAGCAGTCCATCCAGGCAGCCGAATTACAATCAGCCCCAGCATTTT.

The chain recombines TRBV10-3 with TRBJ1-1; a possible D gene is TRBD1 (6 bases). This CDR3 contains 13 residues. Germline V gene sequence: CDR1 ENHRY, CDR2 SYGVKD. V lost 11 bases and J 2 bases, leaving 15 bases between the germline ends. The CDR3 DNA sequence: TGTGCCTTCCGTACAGGGATTAACACTGAAGCTTTCTTT. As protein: CAFRTGINTEAFF.

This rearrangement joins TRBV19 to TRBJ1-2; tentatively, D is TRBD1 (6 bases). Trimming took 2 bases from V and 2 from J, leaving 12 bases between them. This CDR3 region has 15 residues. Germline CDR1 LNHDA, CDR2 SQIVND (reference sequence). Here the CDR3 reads CASSISLQGNYGYTF. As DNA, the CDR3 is TGTGCCAGTAGTATATCGTTACAGGGAAACTATGGCTACACCTTC.

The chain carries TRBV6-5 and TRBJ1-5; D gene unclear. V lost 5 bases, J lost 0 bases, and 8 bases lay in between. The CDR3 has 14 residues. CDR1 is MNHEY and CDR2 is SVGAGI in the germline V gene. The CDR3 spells CASSPLDSNQPQHF. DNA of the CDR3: TGTGCCAGCAGTCCCCTAGATAGCAATCAGCCCCAGCATTTT.

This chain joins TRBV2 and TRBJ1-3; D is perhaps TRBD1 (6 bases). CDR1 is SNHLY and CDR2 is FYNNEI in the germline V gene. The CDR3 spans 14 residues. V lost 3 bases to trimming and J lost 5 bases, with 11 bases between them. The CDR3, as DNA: TGTGCCAGCAGTGACGGGACATACCGAAACACCATATATTTT. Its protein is CASSDGTYRNTIYF.

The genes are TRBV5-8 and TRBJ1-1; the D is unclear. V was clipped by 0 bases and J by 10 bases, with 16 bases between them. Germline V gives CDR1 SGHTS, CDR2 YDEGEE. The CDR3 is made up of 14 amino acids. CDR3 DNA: TGTGCCAGCAGCTTGGCTTCTGTCACAGTGGCAGCTTTCTTT. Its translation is CASSLASVTVAAFF.

The CDR3 here is CASSQMGVGEDTEAFF. CDR3 nucleotide sequence: TGCGCCAGCAGTCAGATGGGAGTAGGGGAGGACACTGAAGCTTTCTTT. This chain joins TRBV23-1 and TRBJ1-1, with D perhaps matching TRBD1 (5 bases). TRBV23-1 counts as an open reading frame of uncertain function. Trimming removed 3 bases at V and 3 bases at J, with 17 bases between. The CDR3 totals 16 residues.